What follows describes a single T cell receptor (beta chain). Its antigen is unidentified. These data belong to a study of shared clonotypes between healthy human individuals. The overall study: Every donor yielded three CD4 naive, three CD4 memory, two CD8 naive and one CD8 memory plate.

In the study's own analysis: Junction-only immunoSEQ data arrived without quality scores, meaning filtering differed. Produced via immunoSEQ multiplex PCR; TCRdb's table is partial and in-frame only. Clone size and the V and J calls come from that table; the DNA yielded D and trimming. The table has roughly 1,000,000 clones, 75% to 85% seen once. There are 16 residues in the CDR3. CDR1 is SGHKS and CDR2 is YYEKEE in the germline V gene (reference sequence). Trimming left V 3 bases short and J 5 bases short, with 18 bases between. General study points: Tissue TCR repertoires likely differ from these blood-only repertoires. Rarefaction gave evidence that sorted-subset sequencing remained incomplete despite large depth.

Sequenced: memory CD4+ T cells from PBMCs. Stated subset: CD45RA-negative fraction. The clonotype comes from a man between 18 and 29 years old in good health. Some clones in this sample may be carry-over from other donors' samples. The chain couples TRBV5-5 to TRBJ2-1, with unresolved D. DNA of the CDR3: TGTGCCAGCAGCTGGGCGATTGGGCAGGCTAACAATGAGCAGTTCTTC. It translates to CASSWAIGQANNEQFF.